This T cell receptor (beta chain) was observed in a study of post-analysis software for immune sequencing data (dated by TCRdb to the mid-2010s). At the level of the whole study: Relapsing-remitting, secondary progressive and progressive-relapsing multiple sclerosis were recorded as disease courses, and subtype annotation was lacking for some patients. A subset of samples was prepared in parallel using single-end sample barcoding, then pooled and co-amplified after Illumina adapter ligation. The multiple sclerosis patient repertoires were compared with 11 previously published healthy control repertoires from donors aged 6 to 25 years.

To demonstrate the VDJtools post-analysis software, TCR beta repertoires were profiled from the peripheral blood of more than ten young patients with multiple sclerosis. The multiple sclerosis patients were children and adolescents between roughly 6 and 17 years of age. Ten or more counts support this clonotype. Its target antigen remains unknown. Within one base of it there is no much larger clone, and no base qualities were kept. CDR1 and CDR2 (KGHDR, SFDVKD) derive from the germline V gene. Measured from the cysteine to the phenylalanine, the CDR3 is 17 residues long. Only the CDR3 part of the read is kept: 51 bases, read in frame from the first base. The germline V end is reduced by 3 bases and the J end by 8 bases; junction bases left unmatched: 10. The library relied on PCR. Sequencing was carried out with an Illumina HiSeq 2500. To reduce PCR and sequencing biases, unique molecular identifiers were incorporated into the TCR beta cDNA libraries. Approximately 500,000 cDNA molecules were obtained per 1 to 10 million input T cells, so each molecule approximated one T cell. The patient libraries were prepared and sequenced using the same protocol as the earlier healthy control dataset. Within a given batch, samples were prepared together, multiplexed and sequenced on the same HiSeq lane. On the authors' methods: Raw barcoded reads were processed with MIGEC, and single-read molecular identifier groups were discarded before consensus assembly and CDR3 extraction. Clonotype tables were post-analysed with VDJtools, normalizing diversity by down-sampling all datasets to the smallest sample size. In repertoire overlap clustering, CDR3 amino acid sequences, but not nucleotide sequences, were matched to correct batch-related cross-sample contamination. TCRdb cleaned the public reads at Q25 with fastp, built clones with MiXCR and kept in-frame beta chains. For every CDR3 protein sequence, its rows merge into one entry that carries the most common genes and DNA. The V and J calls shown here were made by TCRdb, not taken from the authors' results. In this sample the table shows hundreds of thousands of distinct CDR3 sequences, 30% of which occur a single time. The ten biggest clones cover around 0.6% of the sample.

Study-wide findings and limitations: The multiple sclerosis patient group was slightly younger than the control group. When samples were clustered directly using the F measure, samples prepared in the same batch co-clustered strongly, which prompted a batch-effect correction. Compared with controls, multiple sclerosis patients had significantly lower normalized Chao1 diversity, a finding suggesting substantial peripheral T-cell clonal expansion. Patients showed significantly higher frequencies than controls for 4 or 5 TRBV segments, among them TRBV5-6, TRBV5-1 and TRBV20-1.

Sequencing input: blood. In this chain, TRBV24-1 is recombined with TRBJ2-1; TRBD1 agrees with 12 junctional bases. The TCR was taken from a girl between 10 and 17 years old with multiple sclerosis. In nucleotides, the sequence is TGTGCCACCAGTGATCCGCCGGGACAGGGGGCAGTTCATGAGCAGTTCTTC. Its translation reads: CATSDPPGQGAVHEQFF.